The T cell receptor beta chain under discussion was sequenced for a study of T cell responses to AZD1222 COVID-19 vaccine. Study findings and constraints: Repertoires in all cases were sampled only once the peak T cell response had passed. Clonal diversity may have been underestimated in mostly white British donors. Spike-specific TCR repertoires showed rising breadth and depth after two AZD1222 doses.

Comment on this clone: Its antigen is unknown.

Doses given second, at about 4 or about 12 weeks, were pooled. Produced via immunoSEQ multiplex PCR; TCRdb's table is partial and in-frame only. Here the sample spans around 140,000 clones, approximately 92% being singletons. The CDR3 is made up of 15 amino acids. Trimming took 4 bases from V and 11 from J; bases not matched to a gene: 8. CDR1 is KGHDR and CDR2 is SFDVKD in the germline V gene. The sequencing used peripheral blood, collected 28 days after the second AZD1222 dose. The V call is TRBV24-1, the J call TRBJ1-4; TRBD1 matches at 11 bases. This sequence was found in an adult who received the AZD1222 COVID-19 vaccine. The CDR3 region has the DNA TGTGCCACCAGTGACTCCGGGACAGGGGGGGATAAACTGTTTTTT. This sequence encodes CATSDSGTGGDKLFF.